The TCR beta chain described here comes from a study of T cells after yellow fever vaccination. Background on the study: With SMART-Seq v4 Ultra Low Input, the fractions containing low cell numbers were prepared.

The sample holds a few counts of this clonotype. The germline V gene encodes CDR1 SQVTM and CDR2 ANQGSEA. CDR3 size: 12 residues. Deletions cut 7 bases from V and 5 bases from J, with 14 bases between. One entry per CDR3 protein, called by TCRdb with MiXCR from the 5' RACE reads. The table lists over 85,000 distinct CDR3 sequences, approximately 8.4% of them singletons. This chain uses TRBV29-1 with TRBJ1-1, with a possible D match to TRBD1 (6 bases). The material was CD8+ T cells not binding an NS4B(214-222) dextramer, sorted from PBMCs, obtained more than 14 days after the first yellow fever vaccination. This clonotype was sampled from a man younger than 35 who received the YFV17D yellow fever vaccine. The CDR3 DNA is TGCAGCGGGGACAAAATCGGGACTGAAGCTTTCTTT. This sequence encodes CSGDKIGTEAFF.